The present T cell receptor beta chain was sequenced within a study of T-cell reconstitution after alpha-beta-depleted transplantation in children (TCRdb year 2016). Regarding the research as a whole: The study quantitatively tracked T-cell immune reconstitution after TCRalphabeta/CD19-depleted allogeneic hematopoietic cell transplantation in children using TCR repertoire profiling.

Library method: PCR. For sequencing, an Illumina HiSeq 2500 was employed. To normalize quantification of the TCRbeta repertoire, the TCR libraries were built with molecular barcoding that relied on unique molecular identifiers. The public reads were quality trimmed at Q25 with fastp and then assembled into clones with MiXCR by TCRdb, keeping productive beta chains. Rows merge per CDR3 protein into single entries with the most common DNA and genes. This sample comprises about 370,000 distinct CDR3 sequences, about 20% of them detected only once. The ten top clones hold over 3.5% of the sample. The germline V gene encodes CDR1 WSHSY and CDR2 SAAADI. Counted from cysteine to phenylalanine, this CDR3 has 14 amino acids. Only the CDR3 portion is preserved as DNA: 42 bases, with reading frame beginning at the first base. V sheds 6 bases and J sheds 10 bases, leaving 19 bases between their ends. This clonotype was found a few times. Which antigen it targets is not known. One base away there is no much larger clone; base qualities are not given.

In this chain, TRBV10-2 is recombined with TRBJ2-1; a tentative D call is TRBD2 (5 bases match). The clonotype comes from a human donor who donated a stem cell graft to a child with acute myeloid leukemia. The starting material was PBMCs from the stem cell graft donor, obtained from the stem cell graft. The DNA reads TGCGCCAGCAGCGCATCCGGGGTATATGGGGAGCAGTTCTTC. This sequence encodes CASSASGVYGEQFF.